This T cell receptor (beta chain) was identified during a study of vaccination and CD4 T cells after COVID-19. Overall study: Convalescent patients gave post-COVID blood a median approximately 94 days post-diagnosis, range 35 to 161. Timing of post-vaccine sample collection was a median 72 days after dose two, with a range of 14 to 241. SARS-CoV-2, HCoV-NL63, HCoV-OC43 and HCoV-229E supplied the overlapping spike peptides used to stimulate cells.

V lost 3 bases to trimming and J lost 9 bases; unmatched junction nucleotides: 9. The CDR3 runs 16 residues. Germline loops: CDR1 LNHDA, CDR2 SQIVND (reference sequence). Documented treatment: roughly ten-day PBMC culture with coronavirus spike peptide pools or control peptides (ViraFEST assay). At both days 3 and 7, half the medium was replaced with fresh IL-2 medium. The Oncomine TCR Beta short-read assay sequenced DNA from cultured CD4+ T cells. MiXCR was run by TCRdb on the PCR reads, yielding one entry per CDR3 protein. The repertoire consists of about 23,000 distinct CDR3 sequences, with around 69% occurring once and the leading ten covering roughly 22%. Concerning this clonotype itself: Its antigen is not known.

The chain uses TRBV19 and TRBJ1-6; 9 bases fit TRBD1. The origin of this receptor is a human donor who received a COVID-19 vaccine. The sample was CD4+ T cells from blood, cultured in vitro, taken after SARS-CoV-2 vaccination. CDR3 residues: CASSITRTGDISPLHF. The CDR3 coding sequence is TGTGCCAGTAGTATTACCCGGACAGGGGACATTTCACCCCTCCACTTT.